This T cell receptor (beta chain) emerged from a study of a mutant IDH1 vaccine in newly diagnosed glioma. Looking at the study overall: Treated individuals were around 60% male and around 40% female, averaging about 42 years of age. Beforehand, treatment had been radiotherapy, temozolomide, or both; the majority received both.

Here immunoSEQ multiplex PCR was the method, and the copy in TCRdb shows in-frame clones only, minus some. The data contain about 20,000 clones, roughly 78% of them seen just once; the ten biggest clones take up roughly an eighth. Specified time point: week 23, last vaccination. Each dose delivered 300 ug of mutant IDH1 20-mer peptide subcutaneously with imiquimod. With regard to this clone: Its specificity is not known.

The CDR3 covers 13 residues. In germline, CDR1 is KGHSH, CDR2 LQKENI. The ends were cut back, 4 bases at V and 4 bases at J, with 10 bases in the middle. The chain couples TRBV18 to TRBJ2-5; perhaps TRBD2 as D (5 bases). The clonotype was recovered from a man under 40 with glioma. Sample: PBMCs, taken from a glioma patient whose treatment included an IDH1 peptide vaccine. The CDR3 protein is CASSLLVGETQYF. As DNA, the CDR3 is TGTGCCAGCTCACTACTAGTGGGAGAGACCCAGTACTTC.